These T cell receptor beta chains were read from a single sample in a study of T cells in Graves' hyperthyroidism and ophthalmopathy. Via MiXCR, TCRdb re-called the multiplex PCR reads, giving one row per CDR3 protein. The table shows around 600,000 distinct CDR3 sequences, with approximately 15% occurring only once. The source material was blood. Receptor source: a woman aged 18-35 years with Graves' ophthalmopathy. Each CDR3 is given with its conserved first and last residue. The order of the fields is V gene, CDR3 protein.

TRBV2 CASSSRLAGAPYDNEQFF
TRBV5-5 CASSWGAGGYTGELFF
TRBV10-2 CASSERTSGNEQFF
TRBV20-1 CSATAVGGTGELFF
TRBV7-6 CASSLAGTGDRYEQYF
TRBV7-9 CASSLTAGSTDTQYF
TRBV11-2 CASSVGLAGIYNEQFF
TRBV6-2/TRBV6-3 CASSPRRGVEQFF
TRBV12-3/TRBV12-4 CASREPQGYYGYTF
TRBV20-1 CSAREITGAGSNQPQHF
TRBV19 CASSTIGLANAYEQYF
TRBV29-1 CSVEEGGVGYGYTF
TRBV6-1 CACTDPGGEQYF
TRBV18 CASSPRVAGDSTDTQYF
TRBV27 CASSFVSNRYEQYF
TRBV6-2/TRBV6-3 CASSYWGINLAGGGEQFF
TRBV28 CASSPGGTWAFF